This T cell receptor beta chain was found in a study of radiotherapy plus CTLA-4 blockade in lung cancer. Study background: Of all patients, about 17% responded objectively and 25% to 40% showed disease control. Study outcomes and limitations: Researchers report tumor-derived TCR clones expanding in blood after radiotherapy plus ipilimumab. Interferon-beta, together with early blood T cell clone dynamics, reportedly best predicted response.

Each patient with chemo-refractory metastatic non-small-cell lung cancer was treated with focal radiation plus CTLA-4 blockade using ipilimumab. Turning to this clone: The antigen remains undetermined.

There are 14 residues in the CDR3. Trimming shortened V by 8 bases and J by 2 bases, and 12 bases separated the two germline ends. From germline, CDR1 is MNHEY and CDR2 SVGAGI. The data were produced by immunoSEQ multiplex PCR, yet TCRdb's version contains in-frame clones alone and is incomplete. The sample has tens of thousands of clones, around 76% seen once. The rearrangement links TRBV6-5 to TRBJ2-2, with D unclear. This sequence was found in a human donor with non-small cell lung cancer who had stable disease on radiotherapy plus ipilimumab. The source was peripheral blood, collected from a patient treated with radiotherapy plus ipilimumab. This CDR3 reads CASLRRPNTGELFF. CDR3 bases: TGTGCCAGCCTCAGGAGACCCAACACCGGGGAGCTGTTTTTT.